This is a list of T cell receptor beta chains from one sample in a study of T cells in Graves' hyperthyroidism and ophthalmopathy. TCRdb redid the calling of the multiplex PCR reads with MiXCR, one entry per CDR3 protein. Found here are around 700,000 distinct CDR3 sequences, roughly a sixth of them singletons; the top ten hold about a sixth. Sequencing was performed on blood. All receptors come from a woman in her forties or fifties with Graves' hyperthyroidism that later progressed to Graves' ophthalmopathy. The CDR3 runs from the conserved cysteine through the conserved F or W. A D gene is named only where the DNA matches it firmly. Rows may omit the clone size; those that give it use once, few, many or a size class.

v_call,clone_size,d_call,j_call,cdr3_length,cdr3_nt,cdr3_aa
TRBV7-9,.,.,TRBJ2-7,15,TGTGCCAGCAGCTTAGGCGTTCCTGTATACTACGAGCAGTACTTC,CASSLGVPVYYEQYF
TRBV5-4,.,.,TRBJ2-7,14,TGTGCCAGCAGCAGACCTGGCGGCTCCTACGAGCAGTACTTC,CASSRPGGSYEQYF
TRBV3-1,many,.,TRBJ2-3,17,TGTGCCAGCAGCCAAGAGGGGACGTTCTTTAGAACAGATACGCAGTATTTT,CASSQEGTFFRTDTQYF
TRBV20-1,.,.,TRBJ1-5,15,TGCAGTGCTAGGCCTGGGGAAGCTCAGGGTCAGCCCCAGCATTTT,CSARPGEAQGQPQHF
TRBV2,.,TRBD1,TRBJ1-1,13,TGTGCCAGCATTTTGACAGGGAGGCCTGAAGCTTTCTTT,CASILTGRPEAFF
TRBV20-1,.,TRBD2,TRBJ2-5,15,TGCAGTGCTAGAGTTCCAGCGGGGGATGTGGAGACCCAGTACTTC,CSARVPAGDVETQYF
TRBV20-1,.,.,TRBJ1-1,12,TGCAGTGCTAGACGGTCCGCAGTGAGTGCTTTCTTT,CSARRSAVSAFF
TRBV3-1,many,TRBD1,TRBJ1-1,16,TGTGCCAGCAGCCCCGGGACAGCCGCCAAGGGCACTGAAGCTTTCTTT,CASSPGTAAKGTEAFF
TRBV6-1,few,.,TRBJ2-5,12,TGTGCCAGCAGTGACAGCAGAGAGACCCAGTACTTC,CASSDSRETQYF
TRBV30,many,TRBD1,TRBJ1-5,16,TGTGCCTGGAGTGTATTAGGACAGGGTAGCAATCAGCCCCAGCATTTT,CAWSVLGQGSNQPQHF
TRBV3-1,.,TRBD1,TRBJ1-2,14,TGTGCCAGCACCACGGACAGGGAAGGAAGAGGCTACACCTTC,CASTTDREGRGYTF
TRBV29-1,.,TRBD1,TRBJ1-1,13,TGCAGCGCCGGACAGGAGATGAACACTGAAGCTTTCTTT,CSAGQEMNTEAFF
TRBV3-1,few,.,TRBJ2-1,14,TGTGCCAGCAGCCCCCCCAGCTTTCGGGGGCAGCAGTTCTTC,CASSPPSFRGQQFF
TRBV27,.,TRBD2,TRBJ2-2,16,TGTGCCAGCATATCTAGCGGGGGGCGCGACACCGGGGAGCTGTTTTTT,CASISSGGRDTGELFF
TRBV6-1,many,.,TRBJ2-7,15,TGTGCCAGCAGTCCTCCGGGACTGGGCGACTACGAGCAGTACTTC,CASSPPGLGDYEQYF
TRBV7-9,few,.,TRBJ1-5,12,TGTGCCAGCAGCCCCTGGGGCCAGCCCCAGCATTTT,CASSPWGQPQHF
TRBV12-3/TRBV12-4,.,.,TRBJ1-3,12,TGTGCCAGCACCCACTCTGGAAACACCATATATTTT,CASTHSGNTIYF
TRBV29-1,few,.,TRBJ2-4,12,TGCAGCGTTGAGGGGGGCTTAAACATTCAGTACTTC,CSVEGGLNIQYF
TRBV9,.,TRBD1,TRBJ2-7,14,TGTGCCAGCAGCGTCGGGACAGCCTCCTACGAGCAGTACTTC,CASSVGTASYEQYF
TRBV30,few,TRBD2,TRBJ2-3,15,TGTGCCTGGAGTGTGGGCGGGGGGTGGACAGATACGCAGTATTTT,CAWSVGGGWTDTQYF
TRBV4-2,.,.,TRBJ2-2,15,TGTGCCAGCAGCCAAGGGGACCGAAACACCGGGGAGCTGTTTTTT,CASSQGDRNTGELFF
TRBV12-3/TRBV12-4,once,TRBD1,TRBJ2-7,13,TGTGCCAGCAGTTGGGGACAGGCGATCGAGCAGTACTTC,CASSWGQAIEQYF